These 8 T cell receptor beta chains share one sample of origin, sequenced in a study of T-cell reconstitution after alpha-beta-depleted transplantation in children. Unique molecular identifiers were used in preparing the TCRbeta library. In TCRdb, the PCR reads were re-called with MiXCR into one record per CDR3 protein. The top ten clones hold around 29% of a sample with fewer than 500,000 distinct CDR3 sequences, 43% of them seen once. The material was PBMCs, obtained before TCRalphabeta/CD19-depleted stem cell transplant. Receptor source: a girl aged 2 to 10 with aplastic anemia, due to receive a stem cell transplant.

This clonotype was seen only once. This chain uses TRBV12-3 or TRBV12-4 with TRBJ2-2; TRBD2 matches at 12 bases. Trimming took 6 bases from V and 6 from J; bases not matched to a gene: 5. This CDR3 is built from 15 residues. The DNA for the CDR3 is TGTGCCAGCAGCTCTAGCGGGGGGGATGCCGGGGAGCTGTTTTTT. Translated, it gives CASSSSGGDAGELFF.

The chain carries TRBV10-3 and TRBJ1-1; no reliable D call. The germline gives CDR1 ENHRY, CDR2 SYGVKD. Trimming took off 10 bases at V and 8 bases at J, with 17 bases between the two ends. This CDR3 region has 12 residues. The CDR3 DNA sequence: TGTGCCACCGCGAGCGTCTACCTGGAAGCTTTCTTT. Its protein product is CATASVYLEAFF.

Note on this clonotype: A read error may account for a junction end that differs from germline. The chain couples TRBV10-3 to TRBJ2-5, with unresolved D. The germline V gene encodes CDR1 ENHRY and CDR2 SYGVKD. The CDR3 covers 13 residues. CDR3 DNA sequence: TGTGCCATCAGTGGCTCGACCCAAGAGATCCAGTACTTC. It specifies CAISGSTQEIQYF.

This clonotype has ten or more counts. The DNA for the CDR3 is TGCGCCAGCACGGAACCTTCCTACAATGAGCAGTTCTTC. Amino acids: CASTEPSYNEQFF. This rearrangement joins TRBV5-1 to TRBJ2-1; D unresolved. The CDR3 consists of 13 residues. Trimming pared 6 bases from V and 1 base from J, leaving 8 bases between. From germline, CDR1 is SGHRS and CDR2 YFSETQ.

The sample holds one count of this clonotype. The chain uses TRBV7-8 and TRBJ2-1; D unresolved. Trimming removed 5 bases from V and 7 bases from J, with 12 bases in between. CDR1 and CDR2 (germline): SGHVS, FQNEAQ. The CDR3 sequence is 13 residues long. CDR3 residues: CASSHDIGNEQFF. DNA of the CDR3: TGTGCCAGCAGCCACGATATCGGGAATGAGCAGTTCTTC.

This clonotype was found a few times. The gene calls are TRBV20-1 and TRBJ2-7, with 7 bases lining up with TRBD2. Losses at the gene ends were 0 bases for V and 4 bases for J; bases not matched to a gene: 6. The length of the CDR3 is 14 residues. In germline, CDR1 is DFQATT, CDR2 SNEGSKA (reference sequence). The CDR3 loop reads CSARDWGGGYEQYF. DNA of the CDR3: TGCAGTGCTAGAGATTGGGGGGGAGGGTACGAGCAGTACTTC.

The genes are TRBV5-1 and TRBJ2-7; perhaps TRBD1 as D (5 bases). CDR1 and CDR2 from the germline V gene are SGHRS and YFSETQ. Deletions cut 0 bases from V and 2 bases from J, with 9 bases between. CDR3 length equals 14 residues. CDR3 region: CASSLEARAYEQYF. CDR3 DNA sequence: TGCGCCAGCAGCTTGGAGGCCAGGGCCTACGAGCAGTACTTC.

The chain combines TRBV29-1 with TRBJ2-7; the D call may be TRBD1 or TRBD2 (5 bases each). V was pared by 3 bases and J by 5 bases, with 11 bases between. The CDR3 length is 12 residues. Germline V gene data show CDR1 as SQVTM and CDR2 as ANQGSEA. DNA of the CDR3: TGCAGCGTTGAGGGCAGGGACCACGAGCAGTACTTC. As protein: CSVEGRDHEQYF.